This is a list of T cell receptor beta chains from one sample in a study of chemoradiotherapy in HPV16-positive cancers. Profiling relied on immunoSEQ multiplex PCR, and the TCRdb table lists in-frame clones only, not all of them. Of 25,000 to 35,000 clones in the sample, roughly nine tenths were seen once. The sample consisted of blood, taken from a patient who underwent chemoradiotherapy. Receptors were obtained from a human donor with HPV-associated anogenital cancer. Each CDR3 is given with its conserved first and last residue. A D gene is named only where the DNA matches it firmly. Size is omitted from some rows. Given values are once, few, many or a class for expanded clones.

j_call v_call clone_size d_call cdr3_aa cdr3_nt
TRBJ1-4 TRBV2 - - CASSVVQGGNEKLFF TGTGCCAGCAGTGTAGTACAGGGAGGTAATGAAAAACTGTTTTTT
TRBJ2-1 TRBV9 - TRBD2 CASSAERLAGGNEQFF TGTGCCAGCAGCGCTGAAAGACTAGCGGGTGGGAATGAGCAGTTCTTC
TRBJ1-2 TRBV5-5 - TRBD1 CASSGPAGGGYTF TGTGCCAGCAGCGGGCCAGCAGGGGGAGGCTACACCTTC
TRBJ2-7 TRBV11-3 - TRBD2 CASLGLAEEEQYF TGTGCCAGTTTGGGACTAGCGGAGGAGGAGCAGTACTTC
TRBJ2-7 TRBV30 - - CAWRPLLGYEQYF TGTGCCTGGAGACCCCTGCTCGGCTACGAGCAGTACTTC
TRBJ1-4 TRBV19 - - CASSKGGVNEKLFF TGTGCCAGTAGTAAAGGAGGGGTAAATGAAAAACTGTTTTTT
TRBJ2-2 TRBV9 - TRBD2 CASSVGGGVTTGELFF TGTGCCAGCAGCGTAGGGGGAGGGGTCACCACCGGGGAGCTGTTTTTT
TRBJ1-5 TRBV10-2 - TRBD1 CASSVNRGQPQHF TGCGCCAGCAGTGTGAACAGGGGTCAGCCCCAGCATTTT
TRBJ2-2 TRBV18 - - CASSPPNGRDTGELFF TGTGCCAGCTCACCACCGAACGGACGCGACACCGGGGAGCTGTTTTTT
TRBJ2-2 TRBV7-3 - TRBD2 CASRRTSVVGELFF TGTGCCAGCAGACGGACTAGCGTTGTCGGGGAGCTGTTTTTT
TRBJ2-7 TRBV7-2 - - CASSLESSYEQYF TGTGCCAGCAGCTTAGAGAGTTCCTACGAGCAGTACTTC
TRBJ1-4 TRBV13 - TRBD1 CASSLRQGGTNEKLFF TGTGCCAGCAGCCTCAGACAGGGAGGCACTAATGAAAAACTGTTTTTT
TRBJ2-7 TRBV19 - - CASSVGRAGEQYF TGTGCCAGTAGTGTTGGACGCGCTGGCGAGCAGTACTTC
TRBJ1-1 TRBV11-2 - TRBD1 CASSLKGTVEAFF TGTGCCAGCAGCTTAAAAGGGACAGTTGAAGCTTTCTTT
TRBJ1-2 TRBV13 - TRBD1 CASSFGDRNYGYTF TGTGCCAGCAGCTTCGGGGACAGGAACTATGGCTACACCTTC
TRBJ1-1 TRBV5-1 - TRBD1 CASSADPGQGATEAFF TGCGCCAGCAGCGCCGACCCCGGACAGGGGGCAACTGAAGCTTTCTTT
TRBJ1-1 TRBV7-6 once - CASSLDGSAKGRTEAFF TGTGCCAGCAGCTTAGATGGGAGTGCCAAGGGCCGTACTGAAGCTTTCTTT
TRBJ2-1 TRBV18 - - CASSPGQSSYNEQFF TGTGCCAGCTCACCAGGACAGAGCTCCTACAATGAGCAGTTCTTC
TRBJ2-3 TRBV2 once - CASSPLALSTDTQYF TGTGCCAGCAGTCCTCTAGCGCTTAGCACAGATACGCAGTATTTT
TRBJ1-4 TRBV5-4 - TRBD1 CASRTGQNEKLFF TGTGCCAGCAGAACGGGACAGAATGAAAAACTGTTTTTT
TRBJ2-7 TRBV7-9 - - CASSLATNEQYF TGTGCCAGCAGCTTAGCCACAAACGAGCAGTACTTC
TRBJ1-1 TRBV28 - - CASSRGGQRAFF TGTGCCAGCAGTAGAGGGGGGCAACGGGCTTTCTTT
TRBJ1-1 TRBV7-2 - - CASSSHMNTEAFF TGTGCCAGCAGCTCTCATATGAACACTGAAGCTTTCTTT
TRBJ2-7 TRBV9 - - CASSPRATILYEQYF TGTGCCAGCAGCCCCAGGGCAACAATTCTCTACGAGCAGTACTTC
TRBJ2-2 TRBV7-3 - TRBD2 CASSPTREDTGELFF TGTGCCAGCAGCCCCACGCGGGAGGACACCGGGGAGCTGTTTTTT
TRBJ1-3 TRBV7-9 once - CASSSTGFKGNTIYF TGTGCCAGCAGCTCAACAGGATTCAAGGGAAACACCATATATTTT
TRBJ2-1 TRBV5-6 once - CASSFSVNEQFF TGTGCCAGCAGCTTCTCCGTCAATGAGCAGTTCTTC
TRBJ2-7 TRBV11-2 - TRBD2 CASSLDLAVGSYEQYF TGTGCCAGCAGCTTAGATCTAGCGGTTGGCTCCTACGAGCAGTACTTC
TRBJ2-2 TRBV10-3 - - CAIGTANTGELFF TGTGCCATAGGGACTGCCAACACCGGGGAGCTGTTTTTT
TRBJ1-6 TRBV30 once - CAGGTGDYNSPLHF TGTGCCGGCGGGACGGGGGATTATAATTCACCCCTCCACTTT
TRBJ2-7 TRBV29-1 - - CSVAEQGSSYEQYF TGCAGCGTTGCAGAACAGGGAAGCTCCTACGAGCAGTACTTC
TRBJ1-2 TRBV19 few - CASRDLANYGYTF TGTGCCAGTAGAGACCTCGCTAACTATGGCTACACCTTC
TRBJ2-1 TRBV7-9 - TRBD1 CASSPPGQGKFF TGTGCCAGCAGCCCCCCCGGACAGGGGAAGTTCTTC
TRBJ1-2 TRBV7-6 - - CASSFLDNGYGYTF TGTGCCAGCAGCTTTTTGGACAACGGCTATGGCTACACCTTC
TRBJ2-5 TRBV5-1 - - CASSLEATQYF TGCGCCAGCAGTTTGGAGGCGACCCAGTACTTC
TRBJ2-7 TRBV11-2 - - CASSFPREGWTYEQYF TGTGCCAGCAGCTTCCCACGAGAGGGGTGGACCTACGAGCAGTACTTC
TRBJ2-1 TRBV30 - TRBD2 CAWSKLAGRGEQFF TGTGCCTGGAGCAAACTAGCGGGAAGGGGTGAGCAGTTCTTC
TRBJ1-1 TRBV7-9 few - CASSLQGGSTEAFF TGTGCCAGCAGCTTGCAGGGTGGGAGCACTGAAGCTTTCTTT
TRBJ1-2 TRBV30 - - CAWTVYNYGYTF TGTGCCTGGACAGTGTATAACTATGGCTACACCTTC
TRBJ2-7 TRBV28 - - CASTQQLDSYEQYF TGTGCCAGCACCCAACAATTAGACAGCTACGAGCAGTACTTC
TRBJ2-6 TRBV29-1 - - CSVVGAGANVLTF TGCAGCGTTGTTGGGGCCGGGGCCAACGTCCTGACTTTC
TRBJ2-5 TRBV10-1 - - CASSAGTYEETQYF TGCGCCAGCAGTGCCGGGACCTATGAGGAGACCCAGTACTTC